This note documents a single T cell receptor beta chain sequence. What it binds is not known. The entry originates in a study of human T cells and chemical hapten exposure. Study details: Diphenylcyclopropenone doses were given weekly to the scalps of patients across the approximately 24-week study. Per-sample TCR yield variability stemmed mainly from small pooled library volume differences.

Overall study findings and caveats: The study found expanded TCRs formed significantly more large CDR3 similarity clusters than controls.

TCRdb ran MiXCR on the RACE reads and lists one entry per CDR3 protein. The table lists about 69,000 distinct CDR3 sequences, around a third of them singletons. Trimming took 0 bases from V and 0 from J, leaving 9 bases between them. Germline loops: CDR1 LNHNV, CDR2 YYDKDF (reference sequence). CDR3 length: 15 residues. Time point noted: patch test 1, 2 weeks after DPC sensitization. The treatment denotes: therapeutic diphenylcyclopropenone sensitization with weekly scalp DPC. The source material was whole blood, sampled in connection with sensitization to the hapten diphenylcyclopropenone (DPC). V and J are TRBV15 and TRBJ2-7, with no clear D. The origin of this receptor is a man in his forties with alopecia areata. Some clones in this sample may be carry-over from other donors' samples. The CDR3 sequence: CATSRDRASSYEQYF. In DNA, the CDR3 is TGTGCCACCAGCAGAGATAGAGCAAGCTCCTACGAGCAGTACTTC.